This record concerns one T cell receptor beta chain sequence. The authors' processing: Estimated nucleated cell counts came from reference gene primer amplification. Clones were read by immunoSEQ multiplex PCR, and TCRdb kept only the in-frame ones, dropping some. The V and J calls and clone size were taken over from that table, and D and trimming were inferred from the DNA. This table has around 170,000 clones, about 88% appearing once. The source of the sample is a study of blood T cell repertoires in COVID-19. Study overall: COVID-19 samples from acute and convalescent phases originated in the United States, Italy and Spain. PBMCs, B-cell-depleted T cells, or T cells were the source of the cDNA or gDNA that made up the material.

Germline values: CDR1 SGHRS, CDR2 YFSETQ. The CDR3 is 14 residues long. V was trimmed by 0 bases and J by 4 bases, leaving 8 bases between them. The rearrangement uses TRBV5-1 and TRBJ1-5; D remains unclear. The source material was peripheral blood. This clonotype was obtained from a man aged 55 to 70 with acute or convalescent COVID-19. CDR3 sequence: CASSLGTENQPQHF. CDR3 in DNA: TGCGCCAGCAGCTTGGGAACAGAGAATCAGCCCCAGCATTTT.